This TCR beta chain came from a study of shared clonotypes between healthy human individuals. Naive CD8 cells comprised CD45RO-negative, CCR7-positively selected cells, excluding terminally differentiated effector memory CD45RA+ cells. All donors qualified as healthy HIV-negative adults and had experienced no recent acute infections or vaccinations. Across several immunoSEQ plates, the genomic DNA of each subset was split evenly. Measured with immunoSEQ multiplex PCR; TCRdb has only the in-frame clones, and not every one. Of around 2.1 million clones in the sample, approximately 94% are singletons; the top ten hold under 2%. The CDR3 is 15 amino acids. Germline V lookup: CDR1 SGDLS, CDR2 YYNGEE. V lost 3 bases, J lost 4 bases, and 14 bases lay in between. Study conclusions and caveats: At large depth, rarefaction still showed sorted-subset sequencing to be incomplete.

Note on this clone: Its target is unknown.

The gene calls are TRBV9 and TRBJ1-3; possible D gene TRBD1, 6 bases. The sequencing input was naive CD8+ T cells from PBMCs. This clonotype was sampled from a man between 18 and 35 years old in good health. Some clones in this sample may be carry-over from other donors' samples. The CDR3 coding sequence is TGTGCCAGCAGCGGTTCAGGGGCGCCAGGAAACACCATATATTTT. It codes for CASSGSGAPGNTIYF.